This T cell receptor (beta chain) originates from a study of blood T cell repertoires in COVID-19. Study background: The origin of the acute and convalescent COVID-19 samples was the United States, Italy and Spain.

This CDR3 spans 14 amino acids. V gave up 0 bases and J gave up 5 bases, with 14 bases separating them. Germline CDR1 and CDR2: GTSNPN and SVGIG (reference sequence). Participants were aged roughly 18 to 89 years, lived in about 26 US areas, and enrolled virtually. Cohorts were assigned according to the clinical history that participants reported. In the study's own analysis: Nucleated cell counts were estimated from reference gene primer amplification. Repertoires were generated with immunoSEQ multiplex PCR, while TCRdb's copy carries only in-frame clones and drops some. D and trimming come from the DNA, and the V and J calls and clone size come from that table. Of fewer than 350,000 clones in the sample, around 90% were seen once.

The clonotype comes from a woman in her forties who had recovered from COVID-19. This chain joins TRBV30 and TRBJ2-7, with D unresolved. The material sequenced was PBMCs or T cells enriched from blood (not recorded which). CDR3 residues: CAWSVSSTANEQYF. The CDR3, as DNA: TGTGCCTGGAGTGTAAGTAGCACGGCAAACGAGCAGTACTTC.